A single sample gave rise to the 18 T cell receptor beta chains below, sequenced in a study of control samples from healthy donors and cancer patients. Produced via immunoSEQ multiplex PCR; TCRdb's table is partial and in-frame only. The profile shows around 170,000 clones, 90% of them singletons. The source material was blood. These receptors were taken from a woman between 45 and 60 years old in good health.

The V gene is TRBV3-1 (or the pseudogene TRBV3-2), the J gene TRBJ2-3, with 8 bases lining up with TRBD2. Germline V gene sequence: CDR1 LGHDT, CDR2 YNNKEL (reference sequence). Trimming cost V 1 base and J 2 bases; bases outside gene matches: 8. This CDR3 is built from 17 residues. The CDR3 is CASSQGLASGSTDTQYF. The CDR3 DNA reads TGTGCCAGCAGCCAAGGTCTGGCTAGCGGGTCCACAGATACGCAGTATTTT.

This sequence joins TRBV3-1 (or the pseudogene TRBV3-2) and TRBJ2-1; 10 nucleotides align to TRBD2. The CDR3 runs 16 residues. Germline V gene lookup returns CDR1 LGHDT and CDR2 YNNKEL (reference sequence). V lost 5 bases, J lost 2 bases, and 6 bases stayed unmatched. As DNA, the CDR3 is TGTGCCAGCAGCGATCTAGCGGGGGCCGCCTACAATGAGCAGTTCTTC. Its protein is CASSDLAGAAYNEQFF.

The chain carries TRBV7-2 and TRBJ1-4; D ambiguous. CDR3 size: 15 residues. Germline CDR1 reads SGHTA; CDR2 reads FQGNSA. V shed 5 bases and J shed 3 bases, with 13 bases lying between them. CDR3 in amino acids: CASSNQITPNEKLFF. The DNA for the CDR3 is TGTGCCAGCAGCAACCAGATTACACCTAATGAAAAACTGTTTTTT.

The chain uses TRBV12-3 or TRBV12-4 and TRBJ1-6, with TRBD1 as a possible D gene (5 bases). There are 12 residues in the CDR3. V lost 8 bases to trimming and J lost 10 bases, with 12 bases between them. The CDR3 reads CASRAGSSPLHF. The DNA for the CDR3 is TGTGCCAGCCGGGCAGGGAGCTCACCCCTCCACTTT.

The rearrangement links TRBV28 to TRBJ1-3; 8 bases agree with TRBD1. The CDR3 has 15 residues. J was trimmed by 4 bases and V by 2 bases; bases with no gene match: 4. Germline V lookup: CDR1 MDHEN, CDR2 SYDVKM. This chain's CDR3 is CASSLQGAQGNTIYF. The CDR3 DNA sequence: TGTGCCAGCAGTTTACAGGGGGCGCAGGGAAACACCATATATTTT.

Note on this clone: The identical CDR3 is also encoded by other nucleotide sequences in the sample. The chain employs TRBV24-1 and TRBJ2-7; TRBD2 might be the D (6 bases). The germline V and J ends were trimmed by 3 bases and 4 bases, with 6 bases remaining between them. The CDR3 consists of 12 residues. The germline gives CDR1 KGHDR, CDR2 SFDVKD. The CDR3 sequence: CATSDGGYEQYF. DNA of the CDR3: TGTGCCACCAGTGATGGGGGGTACGAGCAGTACTTC.

V is TRBV6-2 or TRBV6-3 and J is TRBJ2-1, with 8 positions matching TRBD2. V shed 6 bases and J 4 bases; nucleotides not matched to a gene: 8. Germline CDR1 and CDR2: MNHEY and SVGEGT. This CDR3 region has 15 residues. In nucleotides, the CDR3 is TGTGCCAGCAGCCTGCTGGGCGGGAGGTACAATGAGCAGTTCTTC. It specifies CASSLLGGRYNEQFF.

This clone was observed once. The chain couples TRBV10-3 to TRBJ2-7; 8 bases line up with TRBD2. V was clipped by 4 bases and J by 4 bases; unmatched bases: 15. This CDR3 has 17 amino acids. Germline V lookup: CDR1 ENHRY, CDR2 SYGVKD. The CDR3 loop reads CAISVSGAGEKAYEQYF. The CDR3 DNA is TGTGCCATCAGTGTCTCAGGAGCGGGGGAGAAGGCGTACGAGCAGTACTTC.

This clone was observed a handful of times. This chain uses TRBV2 with TRBJ1-1; D unresolved. Trimming removed 4 bases at V and 11 bases at J, with 14 bases between. Per germline, CDR1 SNHLY and CDR2 FYNNEI. CDR3 length equals 12 residues. CDR3 residues: CASSGEQLGAFF. CDR3 nucleotides: TGTGCCAGCAGTGGGGAACAATTGGGCGCTTTCTTT.

This chain joins TRBV4-2 and TRBJ2-5; D perhaps matches TRBD1 (6 bases). V dropped 3 bases and J dropped 2 bases, with 10 bases sitting between them. The CDR3 is 14 residues long. Germline loops: CDR1 LGHNA, CDR2 YNFKEQ. For the CDR3, the DNA is TGTGCCAGCAGCCAGGTGGGGGCACAAGAGACCCAGTACTTC. This gives the protein CASSQVGAQETQYF.

The rearrangement links TRBV3-1 (or the pseudogene TRBV3-2) to TRBJ1-1; D ambiguous. Germline V CDR1 and CDR2: LGHDT, YNNKEL (reference sequence). Trimming left V 4 bases short and J 1 base short, with 10 bases between. The CDR3 totals 14 residues. The CDR3 nucleotides are TGTGCCAGCAGCCTGGGGAACCCGAACACTGAAGCTTTCTTT. It specifies CASSLGNPNTEAFF.

The chain carries TRBV24-1 and TRBJ2-2; D is possibly TRBD2 (6 bases). The germline gives CDR1 KGHDR, CDR2 SFDVKD. Trimming removed 6 bases at V and 4 bases at J, with 14 bases between. This CDR3 comprises 15 residues. The CDR3 protein is CATSRRAGVTGELFF. In DNA, the CDR3 is TGTGCCACCAGTAGGAGGGCAGGCGTCACCGGGGAGCTGTTTTTT.

This clone was seen only a few times. The chain has TRBV5-5 and TRBJ1-1, with 9 nucleotides matching TRBD1. The CDR3 has 16 residues. V was pared by 4 bases and J by 4 bases, with 11 bases of the junction left unmatched. Germline values: CDR1 SGHKS, CDR2 YYEKEE (reference sequence). CDR3 sequence (DNA): TGTGCCAGCAGCATAGGACAGGGGCCGCGGGTCACTGAAGCTTTCTTT. It is translated as CASSIGQGPRVTEAFF.

The chain couples TRBV11-1 to TRBJ1-2, with TRBD1 identical over 7 bases. Germline assignment: CDR1 SGHAT and CDR2 FQDESV (reference sequence). With V trimmed by 4 bases and J by 2 bases, 1 base remained unmatched. This CDR3 has 13 residues. CDR3 region: CASSSTGNYGYTF. Here the CDR3 DNA reads TGTGCCAGCAGCTCGACAGGGAACTATGGCTACACCTTC.

The chain carries TRBV27 and TRBJ1-5; unclear D gene. Germline CDR1 is MNHEY and CDR2 is SMNVEV (reference sequence). The CDR3 loop spans 19 amino acids. With 5 bases removed from V and 0 bases from J, the gap between germline ends came to 23 bases. CDR3 coding DNA: TGTGCCAGCAGTCCGTCGGGCTCCTATAATCCCAATAGCAATCAGCCCCAGCATTTT. It translates to CASSPSGSYNPNSNQPQHF.

Concerning this clone: The sample has other DNA sequences that encode this CDR3 too. The CDR3 DNA sequence: TGTGCCAGCAGCTTGGGGCCTAATAGCAATCAGCCCCAGCATTTT. This translates into CASSLGPNSNQPQHF. V usage is TRBV5-5 and J usage is TRBJ1-5, with unresolved D. Trimming pared 0 bases from V and 0 bases from J, leaving 7 bases between. The CDR3 contains 15 residues. From germline, CDR1 is SGHKS and CDR2 YYEKEE (reference sequence).

The J gene is TRBJ2-1, the V gene TRBV18, with 15 bases fitting TRBD2. Germline loops: CDR1 KGHSH, CDR2 LQKENI. The CDR3 runs to 16 residues. Germline trimming cut 3 bases from V and 9 bases from J; bases unmatched to any gene: 6. The CDR3, as DNA: TGTGCCAGCTCACCCCGGACTAGCGGGGGGGCCGGTGAGCAGTTCTTC. It is translated as CASSPRTSGGAGEQFF.

CDR3 nucleotide sequence: TGTGCCAGCAGCTTAGTGTCCACGGGGGGCACAGATACGCAGTATTTT. Residues: CASSLVSTGGTDTQYF. The chain carries TRBV7-8 and TRBJ2-3; possible D gene TRBD2, 6 bases. Trimming pared 1 base from V and 1 base from J, leaving 12 bases between. Germline V lookup: CDR1 SGHVS, CDR2 FQNEAQ. The CDR3 loop spans 16 amino acids.